Below are 32 T cell receptor beta chains sequenced from a single sample in a study of cytomegalovirus exposure and HLA in healthy donors. PCR was performed using 60 Vbeta and 13 Jbeta primers. Assay used: immunoSEQ multiplex PCR; TCRdb lists only in-frame clones, some missing. The table records 120,000 or so clones, about 8% of them present only once. The sample comprised PBMCs. The receptor set was obtained from a woman in her thirties or forties in good health and CMV-seropositive.

This clone was picked up a small number of times. The V and J genes are TRBV15 and TRBJ2-1, with 9 bases aligning to TRBD2. CDR1 and CDR2 (germline): LNHNV, YYDKDF (reference sequence). V shed 1 base, J shed 5 bases, and the junction held 6 bases outside the gene matches. CDR3 length: 16 amino acids. The CDR3 loop reads CATSRARAGGNNEQFF. The CDR3 DNA reads TGTGCCACCAGCAGAGCCCGCGCGGGGGGGAACAATGAGCAGTTCTTC.

This clone was observed a few times. The chain has TRBV18 and TRBJ1-2; possible D gene TRBD1, 5 bases. This CDR3 region has 16 residues. The germline gives CDR1 KGHSH, CDR2 LQKENI. Trimming took off 0 bases at V and 3 bases at J, with 14 bases between the two ends. The CDR3 loop reads CASSPPRSRDDYGYTF. As DNA, the CDR3 is TGTGCCAGCTCACCACCGCGAAGCAGGGATGACTATGGCTACACCTTC.

This clone has only a few counts. The chain has TRBV14 and TRBJ1-1; 7 bases line up with TRBD1. Germline V gene data show CDR1 as SGHDN and CDR2 as FVKESK. There are 13 residues in the CDR3. The J segment lost 2 bases and the V segment lost 5 bases, leaving 2 bases of the junction unmatched. For the CDR3, the DNA is TGTGCCAGCAGCAGGACAGGTAACACTGAAGCTTTCTTT. It encodes CASSRTGNTEAFF.

This clone occurred a few times. This specimen includes other DNA sequences encoding the same CDR3. The genes are TRBV12-5 and TRBJ2-1; D may be TRBD1 (5 bases). CDR1 is LGHNT, CDR2 FRNRAP, per germline. This CDR3 has 17 residues. V was clipped by 6 bases and J by 7 bases, with 25 bases between them. The CDR3 DNA reads as TGTGCTAGTGGGAATAGTGGAAACAGGAGACTGAGTAATGAGCAGTTCTTC. Its protein is CASGNSGNRRLSNEQFF.

The chain employs TRBV29-1 and TRBJ1-2; TRBD1 is a possible D gene (6 bases). CDR1 is SQVTM and CDR2 is ANQGSEA in the germline V gene. The CDR3 loop spans 13 amino acids. V lost 3 bases to trimming and J lost 2 bases, with 10 bases between them. CDR3 sequence (DNA): TGCAGCGTTGATAACAGGGCGAACTATGGCTACACCTTC. As protein: CSVDNRANYGYTF.

There are a few counts of this clone. J is TRBJ1-6 and V is TRBV18; TRBD1 matches at 8 bases. Germline loops: CDR1 KGHSH, CDR2 LQKENI. The CDR3 sequence is 14 residues long. Trimming took 5 bases from V and 9 from J; bases not matched to a gene: 6. CDR3 in amino acids: CASSEDRGSSPLHF. The CDR3 nucleotides are TGTGCCAGCTCAGAAGACAGGGGAAGTTCACCCCTCCACTTT.

In this sample, this clone turned up a few times. V usage is TRBV5-5 and J usage is TRBJ2-7; 7 positions match TRBD1. Unmatched junction bases numbered 9, after V lost 2 bases and J lost 7 bases. Germline-derived CDR1 and CDR2 are SGHKS and YYEKEE (reference sequence). This CDR3 is 14 amino acids long. The DNA of the CDR3 is TGTGCCAGCAGCTTTGCAGGGGGAAGAGGAGAGCAGTACTTC. Translated, it gives CASSFAGGRGEQYF.

This clone was seen a few times. This chain uses TRBV19 with TRBJ1-1, with 9 bases identical to TRBD1. J lost 5 bases, V lost 6 bases, and 4 bases had no gene match. Germline loops: CDR1 LNHDA, CDR2 SQIVND (reference sequence). The CDR3 extends over 13 amino acids. For the CDR3, the DNA is TGTGCCAGTAGCGAGGACAGGGGAACTGAAGCTTTCTTT. Amino acid sequence: CASSEDRGTEAFF.

The table lists this clone with a few counts. The chain employs TRBV6-6 and TRBJ2-3; 7 bases align to TRBD2. V dropped 0 bases and J dropped 4; count of bases not matched to a gene: 4. This CDR3 has 15 residues. Germline CDR1 MNHNY, CDR2 SVGAGI (reference sequence). This CDR3 is CASSYSTGRADTQYF. The CDR3 bases are TGTGCCAGCAGTTACTCGACGGGGAGGGCAGATACGCAGTATTTT.

This sequence joins TRBV2 and TRBJ1-1, with 7 bases identical to TRBD1. The CDR3 spans 14 residues. With V trimmed by 6 bases and J by 4 bases, 8 bases remained unmatched. Looked up from germline, CDR1 is SNHLY and CDR2 is FYNNEI. CDR3: CASRRQGLSTEAFF. In nucleotides, the CDR3 is TGTGCCAGCAGGAGACAGGGCCTGAGCACTGAAGCTTTCTTT.

The genes are TRBV27 and TRBJ1-1; perhaps TRBD1 as D (5 bases). Trimming took off 5 bases at V and 1 base at J, with 14 bases between the two ends. Germline CDR1 reads MNHEY; CDR2 reads SMNVEV (reference sequence). This CDR3 comprises 15 residues. DNA for the CDR3: TGTGCCAGCAGTGCAATACCCACAGGGAACACTGAAGCTTTCTTT. Its protein product is CASSAIPTGNTEAFF.

This clone appeared a few times. The chain carries TRBV11-3 and TRBJ2-3; 16 bases agree with TRBD2. Losses at the gene ends were 5 bases for V and 1 base for J; bases not matched to a gene: 3. CDR3 length: 17 amino acids. Germline V gene sequence: CDR1 SGHNT, CDR2 YENEEA. The CDR3 DNA sequence: TGTGCCAGCAGCAAGGGACTAGCGGGGGGGCGCACAGATACGCAGTATTTT. This codes for CASSKGLAGGRTDTQYF.

This clone was picked up a small number of times. The chain carries TRBV11-2 and TRBJ2-7, with 10 bases lining up with TRBD1. There are 19 residues in the CDR3. Germline CDR1 reads SGHAT; CDR2 reads FQNNGV. The V gene end was trimmed by 6 bases and the J gene end by 3 bases; junction bases not matched to a gene: 20. CDR3 region: CASRSFQGRDRGKNYEQYF. DNA of the CDR3: TGTGCCAGCAGGTCATTCCAGGGGCGGGACAGGGGTAAAAACTACGAGCAGTACTTC. The whole variable domain, filled in from reference TRBV11-2 and TRBJ2-7, reads EAGVAQSPRYKIIEKRQSVAFWCNPISGHATLYWYQQILGQGPKLLIQFQNNGVVDDSQLPKDRFSAERLKGVDSTLKIQPAKLEDSAVYLCASRSFQGRDRGKNYEQYFGPGTRLTVT.

This clone was found a few times. The chain combines TRBV7-9 with TRBJ1-1, with a possible D match to TRBD1 (5 bases). The CDR3 contains 15 residues. The germline V and J ends were trimmed by 4 bases and 0 bases, with 12 bases remaining between them. Looked up from germline, CDR1 is SEHNR and CDR2 is FQNEAQ (reference sequence). Here the CDR3 reads CASSSIGGVNTEAFF. CDR3 nucleotides: TGTGCCAGCAGCTCAATCGGGGGAGTGAACACTGAAGCTTTCTTT.

The chain combines TRBV2 with TRBJ1-5; D is ambiguous. Germline values: CDR1 SNHLY, CDR2 FYNNEI. Trimming cost V 4 bases and J 4 bases, with 14 bases left between them. The CDR3 covers 15 residues. CDR3 DNA: TGTGCCAGCAGTGCCCAATACGAGTATAATCAGCCCCAGCATTTT. This encodes CASSAQYEYNQPQHF. Supplemented by reference TRBV2 and TRBJ1-5, the full variable domain reads EPEVTQTPSHQVTQMGQEVILRCVPISNHLYFYWYRQILGQKVEFLVSFYNNEISEKSEIFDDQFSVERPDGSNFTLKIRSTKLEDSAMYFCASSAQYEYNQPQHFGDGTRLSIL.

This clone was observed a handful of times. This chain joins TRBV4-1 and TRBJ1-4; the D gene is possibly TRBD1 (5 bases). Germline assignment: CDR1 MGHRA and CDR2 YSYEKL. The CDR3 extends over 14 amino acids. The V end was cut by 5 bases, the J end by 1 base, with 8 bases between. In nucleotides, the CDR3 is TGCGCCAGCAGCGCAGGGCGAACTAATGAAAAACTGTTTTTT. It is translated as CASSAGRTNEKLFF.

The V call is TRBV6-6, the J call TRBJ1-6; a weak D match, TRBD1 (5 bases). Germline V CDR1 and CDR2: MNHNY, SVGAGI (reference sequence). V lost 0 bases to trimming and J lost 12 bases, with 12 bases between them. The CDR3 spans 14 residues. The CDR3 coding sequence is TGTGCCAGCAGTTACTCCGGGCAGGACAAACCCCTCCACTTT. It specifies CASSYSGQDKPLHF.

This clone was counted a few times. The genes are TRBV5-1 and TRBJ1-1; D remains unclear. CDR1 is SGHRS, CDR2 YFSETQ, per germline. This CDR3 spans 15 amino acids. V lost 5 bases and J 3 bases, leaving 17 bases between the germline ends. The chain's CDR3 is CASSPSLLLDTEAFF. As DNA, the CDR3 is TGCGCCAGCAGTCCTAGTCTCTTACTGGACACTGAAGCTTTCTTT.

For the CDR3, the DNA is TGTGCCAGCAGCTTTAACACCTACGAGCAGTACTTC. It is translated as CASSFNTYEQYF. The genes are TRBV7-9 and TRBJ2-7, with D unclear. Trimming shortened V by 3 bases and J by 2 bases, and 5 bases separated the two germline ends. Germline CDR1 is SEHNR and CDR2 is FQNEAQ (reference sequence). This CDR3 region has 12 residues.

J is TRBJ1-1 and V is TRBV7-9; D is ambiguous. CDR3 size: 13 residues. Per the germline V gene, CDR1 is SEHNR and CDR2 is FQNEAQ (reference sequence). V lost 10 bases to trimming and J lost 1 base, with 13 bases between them. Here the CDR3 reads CATQRERNTEAFF. CDR3 in DNA: TGTGCCACCCAGAGGGAAAGGAACACTGAAGCTTTCTTT.

There are a few counts of this clone. The rearrangement uses TRBV5-1 and TRBJ1-4; D gene unclear. With 2 bases removed from V and 4 bases from J, the gap between germline ends came to 9 bases. This CDR3 has 14 amino acids. The germline V gene encodes CDR1 SGHRS and CDR2 YFSETQ. The CDR3 DNA is TGCGCCAGCAGCTTCACAGAATATAATGAAAAACTGTTTTTT. Its translation: CASSFTEYNEKLFF. The full variable domain, rest sourced from reference TRBV5-1 and TRBJ1-4, is KAGVTQTPRYLIKTRGQQVTLSCSPISGHRSVSWYQQTPGQGLQFLFEYFSETQRNKGNFPGRFSGRQFSNSRSEMNVSTLELGDSALYLCASSFTEYNEKLFFGSGTQLSVL.

This clone occurred a few times. The chain couples TRBV2 to TRBJ1-2; TRBD1 matches 8 bases. The CDR3 is 15 residues long. The germline V gene has CDR1 SNHLY and CDR2 FYNNEI. The junction had 10 bases not matched to a gene; V was cut back by 6 bases and J by 4 bases. The CDR3 bases are TGTGCCAGCAGCGCAGGGGACAGGACCCCCTATGGCTACACCTTC. Translating it yields CASSAGDRTPYGYTF. Full variable domain (rest looked up from reference TRBV2 and TRBJ1-2): EPEVTQTPSHQVTQMGQEVILRCVPISNHLYFYWYRQILGQKVEFLVSFYNNEISEKSEIFDDQFSVERPDGSNFTLKIRSTKLEDSAMYFCASSAGDRTPYGYTFGSGTRLTVV.

This clone was counted between two and nine times. The chain carries TRBV28 and TRBJ1-6; no clear D gene. Deletions cut 4 bases from V and 9 bases from J, with 7 bases between. CDR1 and CDR2 (germline): MDHEN, SYDVKM. The CDR3 totals 12 residues. The CDR3 DNA reads TGTGCCAGCAGTTCTTCCCGTTCACCCCTCCACTTT. Protein product: CASSSSRSPLHF. The variable domain in full, with the rest retrieved from reference TRBV28 and TRBJ1-6, is DVKVTQSSRYLVKRTGEKVFLECVQDMDHENMFWYRQDPGLGLRLIYFSYDVKMKEKGDIPEGYSVSREKKERFSLILESASTNQTSMYLCASSSSRSPLHFGNGTRLTVT.

The rearrangement links TRBV5-1 to TRBJ2-7, with D maybe TRBD2 (6 bases). The germline V and J ends were trimmed by 0 bases and 3 bases, with 10 bases remaining between them. CDR3 length equals 14 residues. CDR1 and CDR2 (germline): SGHRS, YFSETQ. The CDR3: CASSLVGGFYEQYF. CDR3 DNA: TGCGCCAGCAGCTTGGTCGGGGGTTTCTACGAGCAGTACTTC.

The CDR3 bases are TGTGCCAGCAGCCAGCAGGAGAACACTGAAGCTTTCTTT. It translates to CASSQQENTEAFF. The V gene is TRBV6-6, the J gene TRBJ1-1, with unresolved D. Germline CDR1 is MNHNY and CDR2 is SVGAGI (reference sequence). The CDR3 runs 13 residues. The V gene lost 6 bases and the J gene lost 1 base, with 9 bases spanning the gap.

The rearrangement uses TRBV14 and TRBJ2-7; 8 nucleotides agree with TRBD2. The CDR3 contains 15 residues. V shed 4 bases, J shed 2 bases, and the junction held 7 bases outside the gene matches. CDR1 SGHDN and CDR2 FVKESK come from the germline V gene. The CDR3 sequence: CASSRSAGAPYEQYF. CDR3 bases: TGTGCCAGCAGCCGATCAGCGGGGGCCCCCTACGAGCAGTACTTC. Full variable domain (outside the CDR3, taken from reference TRBV14 and TRBJ2-7): EAGVTQFPSHSVIEKGQTVTLRCDPISGHDNLYWYRRVMGKEIKFLLHFVKESKQDESGMPNNRFLAERTGGTYSTLKVQPAELEDSGVYFCASSRSAGAPYEQYFGPGTRLTVT.

The gene calls are TRBV5-1 and TRBJ2-1; 7 positions match TRBD2. CDR1 is SGHRS, CDR2 YFSETQ, per germline. CDR3 length: 14 residues. V lost 1 base to trimming and J lost 3 bases; unmatched junction nucleotides: 1. The CDR3 loop reads CASSLSSGYNEQFF. Here the CDR3 DNA reads TGCGCCAGCAGCTTGTCTAGCGGCTACAATGAGCAGTTCTTC.

The CDR3, as DNA: TGTGCCAGCACTCGGGACAGGGGGAGGGACACTGAAGCTTTCTTT. It encodes CASTRDRGRDTEAFF. V gene TRBV6-1 combines with J gene TRBJ1-1; TRBD1 agrees at 11 bases. This CDR3 contains 15 residues. V was clipped by 7 bases and J by 3 bases; unmatched bases: 7. Germline V gene lookup returns CDR1 MNHNS and CDR2 SASEGT.

This clone was detected many times. The J gene is TRBJ2-1, the V gene TRBV5-1; the match to TRBD1 covers 9 bases. With V trimmed by 4 bases and J by 7 bases, 9 bases remained unmatched. Germline CDR1 is SGHRS and CDR2 is YFSETQ. This CDR3 has 15 amino acids. CDR3 loop: CASSPRTGEGNEQFF. Written as DNA, the CDR3 is TGCGCCAGCAGCCCCAGGACAGGGGAGGGGAATGAGCAGTTCTTC. The full variable domain, its missing parts supplied by reference TRBV5-1 and TRBJ2-1, is KAGVTQTPRYLIKTRGQQVTLSCSPISGHRSVSWYQQTPGQGLQFLFEYFSETQRNKGNFPGRFSGRQFSNSRSEMNVSTLELGDSALYLCASSPRTGEGNEQFFGPGTRLTVL.

This clone has just one count. This chain connects TRBV11-2 to TRBJ1-1, with a weak D call TRBD1 (6 bases). The CDR3 has 15 amino acids. The germline gives CDR1 SGHAT, CDR2 FQNNGV. The V and J ends lost 1 base and 4 bases respectively, with 13 bases between them. CDR3 nucleotide sequence: TGTGCCAGCAGCTTAGGGACAGTATCGTCCACTGAAGCTTTCTTT. Translated: CASSLGTVSSTEAFF.

This chain uses TRBV19 with TRBJ1-1; TRBD1 matches at 9 bases. J gave up 4 bases and V 11 bases, and 23 bases lay outside the gene matches. The length of the CDR3 is 18 residues. The germline V gene has CDR1 LNHDA and CDR2 SQIVND (reference sequence). DNA for the CDR3: TGTGCCCCCCGCCTGCGACCAGCCGGGACAGGGTATAGCACTGAAGCTTTCTTT. This sequence encodes CAPRLRPAGTGYSTEAFF.

As regards this clone: Other DNA sequences in this sample translate to the same CDR3. V and J are TRBV5-4 and TRBJ1-1, with D possibly being TRBD1 (6 bases). Trimming removed 0 bases from V and 2 bases from J, with 8 bases in between. Germline V gene data show CDR1 as SGHNT and CDR2 as YYREEE (reference sequence). This CDR3 comprises 14 residues. The chain's CDR3 is CASSLGQVNTEAFF. The CDR3 nucleotides are TGTGCCAGCAGCTTGGGACAGGTCAACACTGAAGCTTTCTTT.